One and the same sample provided the 20 T cell receptor beta chains below, sequenced in a study of CXCR4 blockade with PD-1 therapy in pancreatic cancer. Libraries were prepared by immunoSEQ multiplex PCR; TCRdb keeps only in-frame clonotypes and omits some of them. The profile shows 15,000 to 20,000 clones, over 55% of them singletons. Material for sequencing was tumor tissue. The receptors here all came from a human donor with pancreatic ductal adenocarcinoma.

This chain joins TRBV18 and TRBJ1-4; D is undetermined. V was pared by 5 bases and J by 8 bases, with 12 bases between. Germline V CDR1 and CDR2: KGHSH, LQKENI. This CDR3 spans 13 amino acids. Written as DNA, the CDR3 is TGTGCCAGCTCAAGCCTCGGGAGGGAAAAACTGTTTTTT. Translated: CASSSLGREKLFF.

The chain employs TRBV22-1 and TRBJ2-2; the DNA was not compared with TRBD2, the D call given in the table. TRBV22-1 is a pseudogene locus. This CDR3 spans 14 amino acids. The CDR3 nucleotides are TGTGCCACCGGAGGGAGCGGGGACGCCGGGGAGCTGTTTTTT. Translating gives CATGGSGDAGELFF.

This chain uses TRBV12-5 with TRBJ2-1; the D is unclear. This CDR3 contains 11 residues. From germline, CDR1 is LGHNT and CDR2 FRNRAP. The V and J ends lost 6 bases and 8 bases respectively, with 8 bases between them. This CDR3 is CASGIRDEQFF. DNA of the CDR3: TGTGCTAGTGGCATTCGGGATGAGCAGTTCTTC.

The gene calls are TRBV19 and TRBJ2-7; D possibly corresponds to TRBD2 (7 bases). The CDR3 has 15 amino acids. CDR1 and CDR2 from the germline V gene are LNHDA and SQIVND (reference sequence). The CDR3 DNA follows: TGTGCTTCAAGGCGGGGGCTGGGACGGTCCTACGAGCAGTACTTC. Amino acid sequence: CASRRGLGRSYEQYF.

This chain uses TRBV29-1 with TRBJ1-3, with 7 bases that match TRBD1. The germline CDR1 and CDR2 sequences are SQVTM and ANQGSEA. With V trimmed by 2 bases and J by 3 bases, 10 bases remained unmatched. CDR3 length: 16 residues. The CDR3 bases are TGCAGCGTTGAAAAGTTCGACAGGGAGGGTGGAAACACCATATATTTT. It translates to CSVEKFDREGGNTIYF.

The rearrangement joins TRBV19 to TRBJ1-1, with 8 bases aligning to TRBD1. Germline CDR1 is LNHDA and CDR2 is SQIVND (reference sequence). The CDR3 contains 13 residues. V was pared by 3 bases and J by 5 bases, with 2 bases of the junction left unmatched. As DNA, the CDR3 is TGTGCCAGTAGTATGGACAGGGAGACTGAAGCTTTCTTT. Translating it yields CASSMDRETEAFF.

CDR3 sequence (DNA): TGTGCCAGCACCCAGACTAGCGGGAATTCCTACAATGAGCAGTTCTTC. It translates to CASTQTSGNSYNEQFF. The V gene is TRBV28, the J gene TRBJ2-1; 11 nucleotides line up with TRBD2. Trimming took 7 bases from V and 1 from J; bases not matched to a gene: 6. The CDR3 is 16 residues long. The germline CDR1 and CDR2 sequences are MDHEN and SYDVKM.

The chain recombines TRBV19 with TRBJ2-1; no firm D call. Germline V CDR1 and CDR2: LNHDA, SQIVND (reference sequence). The CDR3 runs 16 residues. Trimming cost V 1 base and J 2 bases, with 12 bases left between them. CDR3 region: CASSIVERGTYNEQFF. The CDR3 DNA is TGTGCCAGTAGTATAGTCGAGAGAGGAACCTACAATGAGCAGTTCTTC. Together with reference TRBV19 and TRBJ2-1, the CDR3 gives the full variable domain: DGGITQSPKYLFRKEGQNVTLSCEQNLNHDAMYWYRQDPGQGLRLIYYSQIVNDFQKGDIAEGYSVSREKKESFPLTVTSAQKNPTAFYLCASSIVERGTYNEQFFGPGTRLTVL.

The J gene is TRBJ1-2, the V gene TRBV15; 8 positions agree with TRBD1. This CDR3 comprises 14 residues. Germline trimming cut 0 bases from V and 7 bases from J; bases unmatched to any gene: 4. The germline CDR1 and CDR2 sequences are LNHNV and YYDKDF (reference sequence). CDR3 protein: CATSRDGQGFGYTF. The CDR3 coding sequence is TGTGCCACCAGCAGAGATGGACAGGGTTTTGGCTACACCTTC.

The chain employs TRBV6-7 and TRBJ2-1; D might be TRBD2 (6 bases). TRBV6-7 is given ORF status, its function remaining uncertain. The CDR3 sequence is 15 residues long. V lost 5 bases, J lost 4 bases, and 15 bases lay in between. Written as DNA, the CDR3 is TGTGCCAGCAGTCGCGCCCTGGGGGGTTACAATGAGCAGTTCTTC. It yields the protein CASSRALGGYNEQFF.

The genes are TRBV27 and TRBJ2-1; weak D call: TRBD1 (6 bases). The CDR3 totals 14 residues. Germline CDR1 MNHEY, CDR2 SMNVEV (reference sequence). V dropped 7 bases and J dropped 0 bases, with 10 bases sitting between them. The CDR3: CASTNRDSYNEQFF. As DNA, the CDR3 is TGTGCCAGCACCAACAGGGACTCCTACAATGAGCAGTTCTTC.

The V gene is TRBV19, the J gene TRBJ2-7, with TRBD1 matching 7 bases. CDR3 length: 13 amino acids. Germline-derived CDR1 and CDR2 are LNHDA and SQIVND (reference sequence). V dropped 4 bases and J dropped 5; count of bases not matched to a gene: 5. The CDR3 DNA reads as TGTGCCAGTAGTAGACAGGGTACCGACGAGCAGTACTTC. It translates to CASSRQGTDEQYF.

The chain employs TRBV14 and TRBJ1-1; D is ambiguous. Trimming left V 1 base short and J 7 bases short, with 10 bases between. The CDR3 covers 13 residues. Per the germline V gene, CDR1 is SGHDN and CDR2 is FVKESK. In DNA, the CDR3 is TGTGCCAGCAGCCAAGTACGGGGAGGTGAAGCTTTCTTT. As protein: CASSQVRGGEAFF.

The rearrangement joins TRBV6-7 to TRBJ2-1, with 12 bases lining up with TRBD2. TRBV6-7 is assigned to the ORF class and has an uncertain function. The length of the CDR3 is 16 residues. V lost 4 bases and J lost 3; bases outside the gene matches: 4. CDR3 sequence reads: CASSLRTSGNYNEQFF. CDR3 DNA sequence: TGTGCCAGCAGTTTGAGGACTAGCGGGAACTACAATGAGCAGTTCTTC.

This clone was observed a handful of times. This chain links TRBV28 with TRBJ1-1, with a weak D call TRBD1 (6 bases). V was shortened by 6 bases and J by 4 bases, with 12 bases between the two germline ends. CDR3 length: 13 amino acids. The germline gives CDR1 MDHEN, CDR2 SYDVKM. CDR3 DNA: TGTGCCAGCAGGGAGGGGGGGAGCACTGAAGCTTTCTTT. It encodes CASREGGSTEAFF. Variable domain in full (rest from reference TRBV28 and TRBJ1-1): DVKVTQSSRYLVKRTGEKVFLECVQDMDHENMFWYRQDPGLGLRLIYFSYDVKMKEKGDIPEGYSVSREKKERFSLILESASTNQTSMYLCASREGGSTEAFFGQGTRLTVV.

This clone was seen only a few times. The rearrangement joins TRBV19 to TRBJ1-2, with D unclear. Trimming removed 6 bases at V and 6 bases at J, with 23 bases between. Germline-derived CDR1 and CDR2 are LNHDA and SQIVND (reference sequence). The CDR3 loop spans 16 amino acids. Here the CDR3 reads CASRSVGGEGGHGYTF. The DNA for the CDR3 is TGTGCCAGTAGGAGTGTCGGAGGAGAAGGAGGCCATGGCTACACCTTC. Using reference TRBV19 and TRBJ1-2 for the parts outside the CDR3, the full variable domain is DGGITQSPKYLFRKEGQNVTLSCEQNLNHDAMYWYRQDPGQGLRLIYYSQIVNDFQKGDIAEGYSVSREKKESFPLTVTSAQKNPTAFYLCASRSVGGEGGHGYTFGSGTRLTVV.

V is TRBV9 and J is TRBJ2-3, with a tentative D call TRBD2 (6 bases). Germline V gene sequence: CDR1 SGDLS, CDR2 YYNGEE. CDR3 length: 15 amino acids. Trimming shortened V by 4 bases and J by 2 bases, and 14 bases separated the two germline ends. CDR3: CASSPFGGYTDTQYF. The CDR3 DNA follows: TGTGCCAGCAGCCCCTTCGGGGGTTACACAGATACGCAGTATTTT.

V gene TRBV19 combines with J gene TRBJ1-2, with 7 bases matching TRBD1. Trimming at V came to 2 bases and at J to 4 bases, leaving 4 bases not matched to a gene. The CDR3 totals 14 residues. Germline assignment: CDR1 LNHDA and CDR2 SQIVND (reference sequence). The CDR3 loop reads CASSIPGQLYGYTF. The CDR3 coding sequence is TGTGCCAGTAGTATACCGGGACAGCTCTATGGCTACACCTTC.

The chain is built from TRBV5-1 and TRBJ2-5; 9 positions match TRBD1. Trimming took 4 bases from V and 5 from J; bases not matched to a gene: 6. Germline CDR1 and CDR2: SGHRS and YFSETQ. This CDR3 is built from 14 residues. CDR3 coding DNA: TGCGCCAGCAGCCGTACAGGGGGCGGGGAGACCCAGTACTTC. It encodes CASSRTGGGETQYF.

Regarding this clone: The limits of the CDR3 on the DNA are not certain, so only TCRdb's listed CDR3 is given. The V gene is TRBV19, the J gene TRBJ2-1. The CDR3 spans 13 residues, counting both ends. Germline values: CDR1 LNHDA, CDR2 SQIVND (reference sequence). The CDR3: CASSISGPGEQFF.